This is a list of T cell receptor beta chains from one sample in a study of T cell responses to AZD1222 COVID-19 vaccine. The method was immunoSEQ multiplex PCR; TCRdb's version includes in-frame clones alone and lacks a portion of them. The table has 150,000 to 200,000 clones, just over 90% seen once. The specimen was peripheral blood, collected 28 days after the second AZD1222 dose. These TCRs come from an adult who received the AZD1222 COVID-19 vaccine. CDR3s include the opening cysteine and the closing phenylalanine or tryptophan. The D gene is left open where the match is weak. The size of a clone is reported for some rows only, either as once, few or many, or as a class for expanded clones.

size	D	J	V	DNA	CDR3
.	.	TRBJ2-1	TRBV2	TGTGCCGGCCGGGACTCCGCCTACAATGAGCAGTTCTTC	CAGRDSAYNEQFF
.	.	TRBJ1-1	TRBV5-8	TGTGCCAGCAGCCACTGGCCTCAAGCGGATGAAGCTTTCTTT	CASSHWPQADEAFF
.	.	TRBJ1-5	TRBV19	TGTGCCAGTAGTATGGGGGGGCCCACTCAGCCCCAGCATTTT	CASSMGGPTQPQHF
.	.	TRBJ1-2	TRBV29-1	TGCAGCGCCTCCGACCCCTTCTATGGCTACACCTTC	CSASDPFYGYTF
.	TRBD1	TRBJ2-7	TRBV4-2	TGTGCCAGCAGCCAGGAGGGACAGGCCTCTTATTACGAGCAGTACTTC	CASSQEGQASYYEQYF
.	.	TRBJ2-3	TRBV9	TGTGCCAGCAGCGTAACGCGGGACCGAGGAGATACGCAGTATTTT	CASSVTRDRGDTQYF
few	.	TRBJ2-2	TRBV3-1/TRBV3-2	TGTGCCAGCAGCCAAGAGCCGGGGATACGTTTCGGGGAGCTGTTTTTT	CASSQEPGIRFGELFF
once	.	TRBJ1-4	TRBV30	TGTGCCTGGAGTGTATCAAGGGACAATGAAAAACTGTTTTTT	CAWSVSRDNEKLFF
.	TRBD2	TRBJ2-1	TRBV24-1	TGTGCCACCAGTGATGCTCTAGCGGGGGGTTACAATGAGCAGTTCTTC	CATSDALAGGYNEQFF
.	TRBD1	TRBJ2-7	TRBV29-1	TGCAGCGTTGAGGGACAGGGGGCAGGAGGCGAGCAGTACTTC	CSVEGQGAGGEQYF
once	.	TRBJ1-1	TRBV12-5	TGTGCTAGTGGTTTGGTACAGCCGGGGTCCGCTGAAGCTTTCTTT	CASGLVQPGSAEAFF
.	TRBD2	TRBJ2-1	TRBV19	TGTGCCAGTAGTAAGGGACTAGCGGGCCACAATGAGCAGTTCTTC	CASSKGLAGHNEQFF
.	.	TRBJ1-1	TRBV6-5	TGTGCCAGCAGGGGAACAGGGAGGGGCCCTGAAGCTTTCTTT	CASRGTGRGPEAFF
.	TRBD2	TRBJ2-1	TRBV18	TGTGCCAGCTCCTCCGGGGCGGGAGGCTCCTACAATGAGCAGTTCTTC	CASSSGAGGSYNEQFF
.	TRBD2	TRBJ2-7	TRBV19	TGTGCCAGTAGTATAGGATCGAACGGGGGGGCATCCGAGCAGTACTTC	CASSIGSNGGASEQYF
.	.	TRBJ2-3	TRBV11-2	TGTGCCAGCAGCTTAGGGGTGGGGACCTACGGCGGAACGCAGTATTTT	CASSLGVGTYGGTQYF
many	.	TRBJ1-2	TRBV2	TGTGCCAGCAGTGAAGGGTGGGGGGTCGGCTATGGCTACACCTTC	CASSEGWGVGYGYTF
few	.	TRBJ1-3	TRBV30	TGTGCCTGGAGCTCTTCGAAGCAATCCTCTGGAAACACCATATATTTT	CAWSSSKQSSGNTIYF
.	TRBD1	TRBJ1-5	TRBV6-5	TGTGCCAGCTTCGGACAGGGCAATCAGCCCCAGCATTTT	CASFGQGNQPQHF
few	.	TRBJ1-1	TRBV7-9	TGTGCCAGCAGCTTAGTTCGCACTGAAGCTTTCTTT	CASSLVRTEAFF
.	TRBD2	TRBJ2-5	TRBV30	TGTGCCCAACGGACAACTAGCGGGAGGGCCGGTGAGACCCAGTACTTC	CAQRTTSGRAGETQYF
.	TRBD1	TRBJ1-2	TRBV25-1	TGTGCCAGCAGGGAACAGGGGGCCGTCTATGGCTACACCTTC	CASREQGAVYGYTF
.	TRBD2	TRBJ2-5	TRBV12-3/TRBV12-4	TGTGCCAGCGGCGGGAGCGAGACCCAGTACTTC	CASGGSETQYF
.	.	TRBJ1-1	TRBV19	TGTGCCAGTAGTATTATTAGCGGGCTCTGGAACACTGAAGCTTTCTTT	CASSIISGLWNTEAFF
.	TRBD2	TRBJ2-4	TRBV19	TGTGCCAGTAAAAGCGGGAGTGGAGGGGACATTCAGTACTTC	CASKSGSGGDIQYF
.	.	TRBJ2-7	TRBV7-9	TGTGCCAGCAGCCCTCCCCTGGGGGAGCAGTACTTC	CASSPPLGEQYF
.	.	TRBJ1-3	TRBV9	TGTGCCAGCAGCGTAGGCGGAAACACCATATATTTT	CASSVGGNTIYF
.	.	TRBJ2-3	TRBV29-1	TGCAGCGTTCCTATTAAGGGGCGCACAGATACGCAGTATTTT	CSVPIKGRTDTQYF
.	.	TRBJ1-5	TRBV5-5	TGTGCCAGCAGCTTGATTGCAGGGAGCAATCAGCCCCAGCATTTT	CASSLIAGSNQPQHF
.	.	TRBJ2-7	TRBV2	TGTGCCAGCACTTCCATTTCCTACGAGCAGTACTTC	CASTSISYEQYF
.	.	TRBJ1-2	TRBV18	TGTGCCAGCTCACCCGACAGTTCCTCCTATGGCTACACCTTC	CASSPDSSSYGYTF
.	.	TRBJ2-7	TRBV5-4	TGTGCCAGCAGCGTTGACACAACCTACGAGCAGTACTTC	CASSVDTTYEQYF
once	TRBD1	TRBJ2-2	TRBV27	TGTGCCAGCATCGGGACAGGCGTCACCGGGGAGCTGTTTTTT	CASIGTGVTGELFF
.	.	TRBJ1-2	TRBV21-1	TGTGCCAGCAGCTCAAAGCGGGGTGGACGGAGGGTTAACTATGGCTACACCTTC	CASSSKRGGRRVNYGYTF
.	.	TRBJ1-3	TRBV15	TGTGCCACCAGCAGAGACAGGGTTGCTGGAAACACCATATATTTT	CATSRDRVAGNTIYF
.	TRBD1	TRBJ2-7	TRBV4-3	TGCGCCAGCAGCCAAGACGGCGCGGCAGGGGGCAACGAGCAGTACTTC	CASSQDGAAGGNEQYF
.	.	TRBJ2-7	TRBV11-2	TGTGCCAGCAGCTGGGATGGGGTTTCCTACGAGCAGTACTTC	CASSWDGVSYEQYF
.	TRBD1	TRBJ2-1	TRBV7-9	TGTGCCAGCAGCCGACGACAGGGGTCCTACAATGAGCAGTTCTTC	CASSRRQGSYNEQFF
.	.	TRBJ2-3	TRBV21-1	TGTGCCAGCAGCAACGTTTACACAGATACGCAGTATTTT	CASSNVYTDTQYF
.	.	TRBJ2-4	TRBV7-3	TGTGCCAGCAGCTTAACATGGGACATCAAAAACATTCAGTACTTC	CASSLTWDIKNIQYF
.	.	TRBJ2-3	TRBV18	TGTGCCAGCTCACCCATAGCGGCGGGAACAGATACGCAGTATTTT	CASSPIAAGTDTQYF
.	TRBD1	TRBJ1-1	TRBV29-1	TGCAGCGTTGAAGCTGGCAGGGGGAGAACTGAAGCTTTCTTT	CSVEAGRGRTEAFF
.	.	TRBJ1-2	TRBV7-9	TGTGCCAGCAGCCCGGACCCCGACACCTCCTATGGCTACACCTTC	CASSPDPDTSYGYTF
.	.	TRBJ1-3	TRBV6-5	TGTGCCAGCACCGCAGCCACACACAACACCATATATTTT	CASTAATHNTIYF
few	.	TRBJ1-6	TRBV2	TGTGCCAGCAGGGGTGCGACTCGGGGTAATTCACCCCTCCACTTT	CASRGATRGNSPLHF
.	.	TRBJ2-6	TRBV5-4	TGTGCCAGCAGCTTACCAGGGTCTGGGGCCAACGTCCTGACTTTC	CASSLPGSGANVLTF
.	.	TRBJ1-1	TRBV19	TGTGCCAGTAGTATTATGGGGAAGAACACTGAAGCTTTCTTT	CASSIMGKNTEAFF
.	.	TRBJ2-7	TRBV6-5	TGTGCCAGCAGCCGCCGCGGGGTAACCTACGAGCAGTACTTC	CASSRRGVTYEQYF
.	.	TRBJ2-2	TRBV6-5	TGTGCCAGCACGGCGTCAGCGAACACCGGGGAGCTGTTTTTT	CASTASANTGELFF
.	.	TRBJ2-5	TRBV7-2	TGTGCCAGCAGCTTAAGAAAAGAGACCCAGTACTTC	CASSLRKETQYF
.	.	TRBJ1-5	TRBV2	TGTGCCAGCAGAGGAACAGGTCGCAATCAGCCCCAGCATTTT	CASRGTGRNQPQHF
.	.	TRBJ2-3	TRBV11-2	TGTGCCAGCAGCCCGCCCCCCTTAGGAGATACGCAGTATTTT	CASSPPPLGDTQYF
.	.	TRBJ2-2	TRBV5-1	TGCGCCAGCAGCTTGGGGGCTCTTGGTTCCACCGGGGAGCTGTTTTTT	CASSLGALGSTGELFF
.	.	TRBJ2-2	TRBV6-8	TGTGCCAGCAGACCCTCTGGGCCCGGGGAGCTGTTTTTT	CASRPSGPGELFF
.	TRBD1	TRBJ2-1	TRBV7-2	TGTGCCAGCACCCCTCAGGGACAGAGCTCCTACAATGAGCAGTTCTTC	CASTPQGQSSYNEQFF
.	.	TRBJ2-7	TRBV3-1/TRBV3-2	TGTGCCAGCAGCCAAGTAAACTACGAGCAGTACTTC	CASSQVNYEQYF
.	.	TRBJ2-7	TRBV6-5	TGTGCCAGCAGTCGGACTCCCCTTGGTTACGAGCAGTACTTC	CASSRTPLGYEQYF
.	TRBD1	TRBJ1-2	TRBV29-1	TGCAGCGTGGGACAGGGAGATATCTATGGCTACACCTTC	CSVGQGDIYGYTF
.	TRBD1	TRBJ1-5	TRBV6-5	TGTGCCAGCAGTACCGGGACAGGGCTCTCTCAGCCCCAGCATTTT	CASSTGTGLSQPQHF